Listed below are T cell receptor beta chains from one sample, sequenced in a study of CD8 T cells in Susac syndrome. TCRdb reprocessed the immunoSEQ multiplex PCR reads with MiXCR, giving one entry per CDR3 protein. This sample has tens of thousands of distinct CDR3 sequences, with approximately 96% found just once. Source material: CD8+ T cells from PBMCs. These receptors were collected from a human donor with Susac syndrome. Each CDR3 is given with its conserved first and last residue. D genes are given only for firm matches. Clone size is shown for a subset of rows, as once, few, many or a class of expanded clone.

TRBV28	-	-	TRBJ2-4	CASSLPGGQSLAKNIQYF	TGTGCCAGCAGTTTACCCGGGGGGCAGTCCCTAGCCAAAAACATTCAGTACTTC
TRBV30	-	TRBD1	TRBJ1-2	CAWNGQGPANYGYTF	TGTGCCTGGAATGGACAGGGGCCAGCTAACTATGGCTACACCTTC
TRBV20-1	-	-	TRBJ1-1	CSASDYTEAFF	TGCAGTGCTAGTGATTACACTGAAGCTTTCTTT
TRBV18	-	-	TRBJ1-1	CASSPGEEAFF	TGTGCCAGCTCACCAGGCGAGGAAGCTTTCTTT
TRBV20-1	-	TRBD1	TRBJ1-5	CSALRDSRMSNQPQHF	TGCAGTGCTCTCCGGGACAGCCGTATGAGCAATCAGCCCCAGCATTTT
TRBV20-1	-	-	TRBJ2-1	CSARDPTITTENPYNEQFF	TGCAGTGCTAGAGATCCCACCATTACCACCGAGAACCCCTACAATGAGCAGTTCTTC
TRBV20-1	-	-	TRBJ1-2	CSARDQYGYTF	TGCAGTGCTAGAGATCAGTATGGCTACACCTTC
TRBV30	-	-	TRBJ1-5	CAWSVLGQPQHF	TGTGCCTGGAGTGTATTGGGCCAGCCCCAGCATTTT
TRBV4-3	-	TRBD1	TRBJ1-4	CASSQDRGGDEKLFF	TGCGCCAGCAGCCAAGATCGAGGGGGCGATGAAAAACTGTTTTTT
TRBV18	once	-	TRBJ1-3	CASSPIGSGNTIYF	TGTGCCAGCTCACCAATAGGCTCTGGAAACACCATATATTTT
TRBV20-1	-	TRBD1	TRBJ2-1	CSAPAWDRYNEQFF	TGCAGTGCTCCCGCCTGGGACAGATACAATGAGCAGTTCTTC
TRBV2	-	-	TRBJ1-1	CASIGEYTEAFF	TGTGCCAGCATCGGGGAATACACTGAAGCTTTCTTT
TRBV2	-	-	TRBJ2-1	CASRQGSYNEQFF	TGTGCCAGCAGACAGGGATCCTACAATGAGCAGTTCTTC
TRBV20-1	-	-	TRBJ2-7	CSARETGTGEQYF	TGCAGTGCTAGGGAAACCGGGACGGGCGAGCAGTACTTC
TRBV29-1	-	-	TRBJ1-2	CSVVDTQSNYGYTF	TGCAGCGTTGTCGACACCCAATCTAACTATGGCTACACCTTC
TRBV7-9	-	TRBD1	TRBJ2-7	CASSVRTGPDSYEQYF	TGTGCCAGCAGCGTCCGGACAGGGCCAGACTCCTACGAGCAGTACTTC
TRBV27	-	-	TRBJ2-5	CASSLSTAYQETQYF	TGTGCCAGCAGCCTCTCAACAGCGTACCAAGAGACCCAGTACTTC
TRBV20-1	-	-	TRBJ2-1	CSAGDRFYNEQFF	TGCAGTGCCGGAGACAGGTTCTACAATGAGCAGTTCTTC
TRBV30	-	-	TRBJ1-5	CAWSSSDQPQHF	TGTGCCTGGAGTTCGAGTGATCAGCCCCAGCATTTT
TRBV20-1	-	-	TRBJ1-6	CSASQQGRQSYNSPLHF	TGCAGTGCTAGCCAACAGGGCCGCCAGTCCTATAATTCACCCCTCCACTTT
TRBV4-2	-	-	TRBJ2-3	CASSRGNTDTQYF	TGTGCCAGCAGCCGGGGAAACACAGATACGCAGTATTTT
TRBV15	-	-	TRBJ1-2	CATSRGGDNYGYTF	TGTGCCACCAGCAGAGGCGGGGATAACTATGGCTACACCTTC
TRBV29-1	-	-	TRBJ2-6	CSVELGGSGANVLTF	TGCAGCGTTGAGTTAGGAGGCTCTGGGGCCAACGTCCTGACTTTC
TRBV5-4	-	TRBD1	TRBJ1-5	CASSLQGAGQPQHF	TGTGCCAGCAGCTTACAGGGGGCAGGGCAGCCCCAGCATTTT
TRBV6-5	-	-	TRBJ2-7	CASSYDGLSYEQYF	TGTGCCAGCAGTTACGACGGTCTCTCCTACGAGCAGTACTTC
TRBV29-1	-	-	TRBJ2-3	CSVENRKTDTQYF	TGCAGCGTTGAGAACAGAAAAACAGATACGCAGTATTTT
TRBV6-5	-	-	TRBJ2-3	CASTRSQGSTDTQYF	TGTGCCAGCACCAGAAGCCAAGGTAGCACAGATACGCAGTATTTT
TRBV3-1	-	-	TRBJ1-6	CASSPGESYNSPLHF	TGTGCCAGCAGCCCAGGGGAGTCCTATAATTCACCCCTCCACTTT
TRBV6-5	-	TRBD1	TRBJ1-2	CASRYSGGQGDYGYTF	TGTGCCAGCAGATACTCCGGGGGACAGGGGGACTATGGCTACACCTTC
TRBV7-9	-	TRBD1	TRBJ1-5	CASSMDRGINQPQHF	TGTGCCAGCAGCATGGACAGGGGTATCAATCAGCCCCAGCATTTT
TRBV6-2/TRBV6-3	once	-	TRBJ2-2	CASSIATGELFF	TGTGCCAGCAGCATAGCTACCGGGGAGCTGTTTTTT
TRBV30	-	TRBD2	TRBJ2-7	CAWSLERSGVYEQYF	TGTGCCTGGAGTCTGGAGAGGAGCGGGGTATACGAGCAGTACTTC
TRBV29-1	-	-	TRBJ2-6	CSVLGSGANVLTF	TGCAGCGTTCTGGGCTCTGGGGCCAACGTCCTGACTTTC
TRBV5-1	-	-	TRBJ2-7	CASSLEATSYEQYF	TGCGCCAGCAGCTTGGAGGCCACCTCCTACGAGCAGTACTTC
TRBV25-1	-	-	TRBJ1-2	CASSGSNYGYTF	TGTGCCAGCAGTGGATCTAACTATGGCTACACCTTC
TRBV19	-	TRBD1	TRBJ2-7	CASSVRTGQSYEQYF	TGTGCCAGTAGTGTCCGGACAGGGCAATCATACGAGCAGTACTTC
TRBV27	once	TRBD1	TRBJ1-5	CASRWTGGNQPQHF	TGTGCCAGCAGATGGACAGGGGGCAATCAGCCCCAGCATTTT
TRBV9	-	TRBD1	TRBJ2-3	CASSVSGQGGTDTQYF	TGTGCCAGCAGCGTCTCAGGACAGGGTGGCACAGATACGCAGTATTTT
TRBV2	-	TRBD1	TRBJ1-2	CASSSIRDSSINYGYTF	TGTGCCAGCAGCAGTATCCGGGACAGCTCTATAAACTATGGCTACACCTTC
TRBV7-6	once	TRBD1	TRBJ2-2	CASSPGTARPTGELFF	TGTGCCAGCAGCCCCGGGACAGCTCGCCCCACCGGGGAGCTGTTTTTT
TRBV20-1	-	-	TRBJ2-5	CSARDDTQYF	TGCAGTGCTAGAGACGATACCCAGTACTTC
TRBV12-3/TRBV12-4	-	TRBD1	TRBJ2-2	CASSNPRDRGTNTGELFF	TGTGCCAGCAGCAATCCTCGGGACAGGGGGACGAACACCGGGGAGCTGTTTTTT
TRBV30	once	-	TRBJ1-2	CAWRQGEDYGYTF	TGTGCCTGGAGGCAGGGCGAGGACTATGGCTACACCTTC
TRBV9	-	-	TRBJ2-5	CASSPVLPGQTQYF	TGTGCCAGCAGCCCCGTGTTACCTGGACAGACCCAGTACTTC
TRBV11-3	-	TRBD2	TRBJ2-1	CASSLRTSGVSSYNEQFF	TGTGCCAGCAGCCTCAGGACTAGCGGGGTTAGCTCCTACAATGAGCAGTTCTTC
TRBV2	once	-	TRBJ2-5	CASSVDNSYQETQYF	TGTGCCAGCAGTGTTGATAACAGTTATCAAGAGACCCAGTACTTC
TRBV4-2	once	TRBD1	TRBJ2-1	CASSQVGGDYNEQFF	TGTGCCAGCAGCCAAGTAGGGGGCGACTACAATGAGCAGTTCTTC